These T cell receptor beta chains were read from a single sample in a study of technical replicates of blood from a few donors. Measured with immunoSEQ multiplex PCR; TCRdb has only the in-frame clones, and not every one. Of about 80,000 clones in the sample, 95% to 98% were seen once. Material: T cells isolated from PBMCs. The receptors here all came from a human donor in good health. Each CDR3 is given with its conserved first and last residue. The order of the fields is clone size, V gene, D gene, J gene, CDR3 DNA, CDR3 protein. D genes are given only for firm matches. For some rows the clone size is stated as once, few or many, or as a class when expanded; others skip it.

>-|TRBV6-5|-|TRBJ1-2
TGTGCCAGCAGAAGTGGACAGAGCTATGGCTACACCTTC
CASRSGQSYGYTF
>-|TRBV5-1|TRBD2|TRBJ2-2
TGCGCCAGCAGCCCCACCCTAGCGGGAGTCCGATCCGGGGAGCTGTTTTTT
CASSPTLAGVRSGELFF
>-|TRBV13|TRBD2|TRBJ2-3
TGTGCCAGCAGCGCCCTAGCGGGAGCGTCTAGCACAGATACGCAGTATTTT
CASSALAGASSTDTQYF
>-|TRBV29-1|-|TRBJ2-5
TGCAGCGTTGAAGATCAGGGGAAAGAGACCCAGTACTTC
CSVEDQGKETQYF
>-|TRBV19|-|TRBJ1-1
TGTGCCAGTAGTATTTTGGGGGCCTGGTACGAAGCTTTCTTT
CASSILGAWYEAFF
>once|TRBV12-5|-|TRBJ1-2
TGTGCTAGTGGTTGGGGGCTCCTTAACTATGGCTACACCTTC
CASGWGLLNYGYTF
>-|TRBV30|-|TRBJ1-5
TGTGCCTGGGCACAGGATTACAATCAGCCCCAGCATTTT
CAWAQDYNQPQHF
>-|TRBV7-8|TRBD2|TRBJ2-7
TGTGCCAGCAGCTTAGGGCTAGCGGGAGTACAGTACTTC
CASSLGLAGVQYF
>-|TRBV6-6|-|TRBJ2-5
TGTGCCAGCAGTTACTCTAGACTGGAGACCCAGTACTTC
CASSYSRLETQYF
>-|TRBV10-3|TRBD1|TRBJ1-5
TGTGCCATCAGTGAGGGGACAGGGACCCATCAGCCCCAGCATTTT
CAISEGTGTHQPQHF
>once|TRBV5-1|TRBD2|TRBJ2-2
TGCGCCAGCAGCTTGACTAGCGGGAGCTCCGGGGAGCTGTTTTTT
CASSLTSGSSGELFF
>-|TRBV11-2|-|TRBJ2-1
TGTGCCAGCAGCTTAGATATGGCGGGCTACAATGAGCAGTTCTTC
CASSLDMAGYNEQFF
>-|TRBV7-2|TRBD1|TRBJ2-2
TGTGCCAGCAGCCGACAGGGTTACACCGGGGAGCTGTTTTTT
CASSRQGYTGELFF
>-|TRBV6-6|TRBD2|TRBJ2-7
TGTGCCAGCAGGCTAGCGGAATACGAGCAGTACTTC
CASRLAEYEQYF
>-|TRBV10-3|TRBD2|TRBJ2-7
TGTGCCACGCTAGCGGGAGGGCTGTACGAGCAGTACTTC
CATLAGGLYEQYF
>-|TRBV6-5|TRBD1|TRBJ1-2
TGTGCCGTCACAGGGGGGGCTAACTATGGCTACACCTTC
CAVTGGANYGYTF
>-|TRBV7-8|-|TRBJ2-7
TGTGCCGTTAGGGGGATGAACGAGCAGTACTTC
CAVRGMNEQYF
>-|TRBV19|-|TRBJ2-7
TGTGCCAGTAGTATAGACCGCACGGTCTCCTACGAGCAGTACTTC
CASSIDRTVSYEQYF
>-|TRBV30|-|TRBJ1-5
TGTGCCTGGAGTGACGGACAGATCAATCAGCCCCAGCATTTT
CAWSDGQINQPQHF
>once|TRBV5-1|TRBD2|TRBJ2-2
TGCGCCAGCAGCTTGGCTAGCGGGAGAGACACCGGGGAGCTGTTTTTT
CASSLASGRDTGELFF
>-|TRBV28|-|TRBJ1-5
TGTGCCAGCCATCAGGGGATCGGTCAGCCCCAGCATTTT
CASHQGIGQPQHF
>-|TRBV29-1|TRBD2|TRBJ2-7
TGCAGCGTTGCAAAGCGGGATTCAACCTACGAGCAGTACTTC
CSVAKRDSTYEQYF
>once|TRBV7-9|TRBD1|TRBJ1-5
TGTGCCAGCAGCCGGACAGGGGCTGATCAGCCCCAGCATTTT
CASSRTGADQPQHF
>-|TRBV5-1|-|TRBJ1-1
TGCGCCAGCAGCTTGACGGTGAACACTGAAGCTTTCTTT
CASSLTVNTEAFF
>-|TRBV5-1|TRBD2|TRBJ2-7
TGCGCCAGCAGCTTGGATCTAGCGGGAGGCTACGAGCAGTACTTC
CASSLDLAGGYEQYF
>-|TRBV9|-|TRBJ1-1
TGTGCCAGCAGCGCCTCAGGGTTAAACACTGAAGCTTTCTTT
CASSASGLNTEAFF
>-|TRBV6-5|-|TRBJ1-1
TGTGCCAGCAGGAGGGCAGGAGAAGCTTTCTTT
CASRRAGEAFF
>-|TRBV5-1|TRBD2|TRBJ2-4
TGCGCCAGCAGCTCAAGCGGGAATAGCAAAAACATTCAGTACTTC
CASSSSGNSKNIQYF
>-|TRBV7-3|-|TRBJ2-2
TGTGCCAGCAGCTTAAGCGCAGGGTGGAACACCGGGGAGCTGTTTTTT
CASSLSAGWNTGELFF
>-|TRBV27|-|TRBJ2-1
TGTGCCAGCAGTTTATTCGCTTCCAGCGGGTTCTACAATGAGCAGTTCTTC
CASSLFASSGFYNEQFF
>-|TRBV4-1|TRBD2|TRBJ2-7
TGCGCCAGCAGCCAGGTACTAGCGAACGAGCAGTACTTC
CASSQVLANEQYF
>-|TRBV19|-|TRBJ2-7
TGTGCCAGTAGTATGGGGCGGTCCGCCTACGAGCAGTACTTC
CASSMGRSAYEQYF
>-|TRBV19|-|TRBJ1-2
TGTGCCAGTCTCTCCCGACAGCTTAACTATGGCTACACCTTC
CASLSRQLNYGYTF
>-|TRBV30|-|TRBJ2-1
TGTGCCTGGAGTGTAGATAGCTCCTACAATGAGCAGTTCTTC
CAWSVDSSYNEQFF
>-|TRBV15|-|TRBJ2-1
TGTGCCACCAGCACGGGAGTCGGTTACAATGAGCAGTTCTTC
CATSTGVGYNEQFF
>-|TRBV25-1|-|TRBJ2-1
TGTGCCAGCAGTGAATTGTTTGCCCCACGGGACAATGAGCAGTTCTTC
CASSELFAPRDNEQFF
>-|TRBV25-1|-|TRBJ1-1
TGTGCCAGCAGTGACAGGGTGAACACTGAAGCTTTCTTT
CASSDRVNTEAFF
>-|TRBV11-2|-|TRBJ1-2
TGTGCCAGCAGCCCCACCTTACAGGGTTATGGCTACACCTTC
CASSPTLQGYGYTF
>-|TRBV7-8|-|TRBJ1-2
TGTGCCAGCAGCTTAATGGGGGGGACGGATGGCTACACCTTC
CASSLMGGTDGYTF
>-|TRBV28|-|TRBJ2-1
TGTGCCAGCAGTTCGATAGATGCGGGTAGGGACAATGAGCAGTTCTTC
CASSSIDAGRDNEQFF
>-|TRBV29-1|TRBD1|TRBJ2-1
TGCAGCGTTGAATCGGGGACAGGGGGCGAGCAGTTCTTC
CSVESGTGGEQFF
>-|TRBV9|TRBD1|TRBJ1-5
TGTGCCAGCAGCGTAGGGGACAGTAGCAATCAGCCCCAGCATTTT
CASSVGDSSNQPQHF
>-|TRBV5-6|TRBD1|TRBJ1-1
TGTGCCAGCAGCTTGGGACAGGGTCGCACTGAAGCTTTCTTT
CASSLGQGRTEAFF
>-|TRBV29-1|TRBD2|TRBJ2-7
TGCAGCGTTGAAGGCGGGAGTTTTGCCTACGAGCAGTACTTC
CSVEGGSFAYEQYF
>-|TRBV5-1|TRBD1|TRBJ2-1
TGCGCCAGCAGCATCCGGGACAGGGACAATGAGCAGTTCTTC
CASSIRDRDNEQFF
>-|TRBV2|-|TRBJ1-1
TGTGCCAGCAGTGAAATAGAGGTACCCACTGAAGCTTTCTTT
CASSEIEVPTEAFF
>-|TRBV7-6|-|TRBJ2-1
TGTGCCAGCAGCTTAGCTAACCCCCTCCGGGGGATCCGTTACAATGAGCAGTTCTTC
CASSLANPLRGIRYNEQFF
>-|TRBV5-1|-|TRBJ1-1
TGCGCCAGCAGTTTGGGGTCAGGGGTAGGGAACACTGAAGCTTTCTTT
CASSLGSGVGNTEAFF
>-|TRBV6-4|TRBD1|TRBJ1-4
TGTGCCAGCAGTGTTGCAGGGGGCTCGGGGGAAAAACTGTTTTTT
CASSVAGGSGEKLFF
>-|TRBV19|TRBD2|TRBJ2-1
TGTGCCAGTATGGCGGGAGAGTCTTACAATGAGCAGTTCTTC
CASMAGESYNEQFF
>-|TRBV9|TRBD1|TRBJ1-2
TGTGCCAGCAGCGCGAGATACCGGGACAGCCATTCTTTGGAGAGTGGCTACACCTTC
CASSARYRDSHSLESGYTF
>-|TRBV9|-|TRBJ1-2
TGTGCCAGCAGCGTAGACCCGGCGGACTATGGCTACACCTTC
CASSVDPADYGYTF
>once|TRBV30|-|TRBJ2-7
TGTGCCTGGAGTGTACGGGGACTCTACGAGCAGTACTTC
CAWSVRGLYEQYF
>once|TRBV2|TRBD1|TRBJ1-2
TGTGCCAGCAGTGTCGCCGACAGGGAGATTTTTAACTATGGCTACACCTTC
CASSVADREIFNYGYTF
>-|TRBV6-5|TRBD1|TRBJ1-2
TGTGCCAGCAGCATGCCGGGACAGCCCTATGGCTACACCTTC
CASSMPGQPYGYTF
>-|TRBV7-3|TRBD1|TRBJ2-1
TGTGCCAGCAGCTTAAACGGACCGGGACAGTTCCACAATGAGCAGTTCTTC
CASSLNGPGQFHNEQFF
>-|TRBV9|TRBD2|TRBJ2-7
TGTGCCAGCAGCGCCTCCGGGACTAGCGTTTACTACGAGCAGTACTTC
CASSASGTSVYYEQYF